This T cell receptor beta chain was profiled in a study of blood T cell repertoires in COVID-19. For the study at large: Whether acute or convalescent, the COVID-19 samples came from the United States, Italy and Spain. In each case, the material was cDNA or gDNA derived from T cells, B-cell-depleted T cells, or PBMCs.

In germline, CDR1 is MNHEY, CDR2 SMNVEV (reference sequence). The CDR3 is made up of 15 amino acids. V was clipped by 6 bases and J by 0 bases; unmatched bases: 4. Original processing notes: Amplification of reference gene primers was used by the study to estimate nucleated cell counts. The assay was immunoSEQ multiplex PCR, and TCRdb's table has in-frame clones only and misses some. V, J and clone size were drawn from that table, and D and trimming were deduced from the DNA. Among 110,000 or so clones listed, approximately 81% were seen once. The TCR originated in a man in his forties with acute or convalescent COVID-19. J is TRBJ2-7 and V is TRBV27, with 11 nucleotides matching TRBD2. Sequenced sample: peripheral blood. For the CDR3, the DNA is TGTGCCAGCAGGACTAGCGGGGCCAGCTCCTACGAGCAGTACTTC. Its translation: CASRTSGASSYEQYF.